Listed below are T cell receptor beta chains from one sample, sequenced in a study of immune reconstitution after stem cell transplant in scleroderma. Via MiXCR, TCRdb re-called the RT-PCR reads, giving one row per CDR3 protein. The sample comprises approximately 3,500 distinct CDR3 sequences, 4.5% to 6.5% of which are singletons, and about 16% rests with the top ten. Sample acquisition took place before or after autologous hematopoietic stem cell transplantation (not recorded which). These TCRs come from a female donor with systemic sclerosis. CDR3s include the opening cysteine and the closing phenylalanine or tryptophan.

v_gene	j_gene	CDR3aa
TRBV5-1	TRBJ2-1	CASTAGGGNEQFF
TRBV27	TRBJ2-5	CASSFRGPRETQYF
TRBV18	TRBJ1-2	CASRTKRQEYGYTF
TRBV5-1	TRBJ2-5	CASSSIGGQETQYF
TRBV7-9	TRBJ2-1	CASSFLTGGNEQFF
TRBV5-4	TRBJ2-2	CAAHAGVLTGELFF
TRBV3-1	TRBJ1-3	CASSQEVAGSGNTIYF
TRBV29-1	TRBJ1-1	CSVDGPVRDTEAFF
TRBV6-6	TRBJ2-2	CASSPGQLTGELFF
TRBV7-9	TRBJ2-1	CASSLAPTTGYEQFF
TRBV9	TRBJ1-2	CASSTRQDPFYGYTF
TRBV7-2	TRBJ1-6	CASSSREARSSYNSPLHF
TRBV20-1	TRBJ1-5	CSAREQYSNQPQHF
TRBV5-1	TRBJ1-1	CASSSLTGRVNTEAFF
TRBV7-6	TRBJ2-7	CASSSTSVSSYEQYF
TRBV20-1	TRBJ2-5	CSPLPMTGAGETQYF
TRBV5-1	TRBJ2-1	CASSRISGRAHEQFF
TRBV20-1	TRBJ1-4	CSARGAGRNEKLFF
TRBV4-1	TRBJ2-3	CASSQGWGGGTDTQYF
TRBV5-1	TRBJ1-5	CASSLGGYNNQPQHF
TRBV20-1	TRBJ1-1	CSGTGLGTEAFF
TRBV6-5	TRBJ2-5	CASSLTPRHRGETQYF
TRBV11-2	TRBJ2-7	CASSSVPANYEQYF
TRBV23-1	TRBJ1-1	CASSQSEVQGGLNTEAFF
TRBV5-1	TRBJ1-5	CASSVEPGTGGYQPQHF
TRBV12-5	TRBJ2-4	CASGSRTSDQAKNIQYF
TRBV7-8	TRBJ1-1	CASSGGQGHTEAFF
TRBV6-6	TRBJ1-1	CASSPTGGEVNTEAFF
TRBV10-3	TRBJ2-7	CAISTGGGDEQYF
TRBV10-3	TRBJ2-1	CAISGGRFENEQFF
TRBV29-1	TRBJ2-7	CSTRTSNAGEQYF
TRBV20-1	TRBJ2-7	CSARLATRYEQYF
TRBV5-1	TRBJ2-5	CASSLALGSSETQYF
TRBV20-1	TRBJ1-6	CSARPDRGLSPLHF
TRBV9	TRBJ2-7	CASSVGTGGPEEQYF
TRBV5-1	TRBJ2-7	CASSSGTGESYEQYF
TRBV27	TRBJ1-5	CASSLSGQANQPQHF
TRBV5-1	TRBJ1-4	CASSTRTGGSEKLFF
TRBV20-1	TRBJ2-7	CSARAPGQGSYEQYF
TRBV7-9	TRBJ2-7	CASSLSRAEQYF
TRBV7-2	TRBJ1-3	CASSLGRADTIYF